The subject of this entry is one T cell receptor (beta chain). Its specificity is unknown. This entry comes from a study of T-cell memory formation after mild COVID-19. Overall study findings and caveats: Cross-reactive memory apparently joined, as some responding clones appeared in pre-infection memory.

CDR1 and CDR2 (germline): MNHEY, SVGAGI. The length of the CDR3 is 16 residues. V lost 4 bases, J lost 1 base, and 7 bases stayed unmatched. TCRdb itself ran the 5' RACE reads through MiXCR, one entry per CDR3 protein. This table has about 27,000 distinct CDR3 sequences, roughly a sixth appearing once. This chain connects TRBV6-5 to TRBJ2-5; TRBD2 matches at 9 bases. The TCR originated in an adult who had mild COVID-19 (a few samples of this study predate the infection). Cell type and time point are not known. The sequenced sample was PBMCs or a T cell subset sorted from them (not recorded which). The CDR3 bases are TGTGCCAGCAGTTTCTCAACTAGCGGGCCCCAAGAGACCCAGTACTTC. Protein sequence: CASSFSTSGPQETQYF.